Listed here are 10 T cell receptor beta chains from one sample, sequenced in a study of identical twins. TCRdb reanalysed the 5' RACE reads using MiXCR and keeps one entry per CDR3 protein. Of about 200,000 distinct CDR3 sequences in the sample, 15% were seen once. These data were also reused for a study on T cells expressing NK-cell markers.

What was sequenced was CD8+ T cells sorted from blood. The receptors stem from a woman younger than 30 in good health.

The rearrangement links TRBV5-1 to TRBJ2-7; maybe TRBD2 (5 bases). Germline V lookup: CDR1 SGHRS, CDR2 YFSETQ. Trimming stripped 4 bases from V and 0 bases from J, with 11 bases between. The CDR3 spans 14 residues. CDR3 in amino acids: CASSLVGISYEQYF. The CDR3 nucleotides are TGCGCCAGCAGCCTGGTCGGGATCTCCTACGAGCAGTACTTC.

The chain joins TRBV11-2 to TRBJ1-1; D perhaps matches TRBD1 (6 bases). V lost 4 bases and J 4 bases, leaving 16 bases between the germline ends. Germline V gene data show CDR1 as SGHAT and CDR2 as FQNNGV. The CDR3 runs to 15 residues. CDR3 nucleotide sequence: TGTGCCAGCAGCTCCTCTTTAGGGGGAGGCACTGAAGCTTTCTTT. Protein product: CASSSSLGGGTEAFF.

The V gene is TRBV12-5, the J gene TRBJ2-7, with no clear D. V was cut by 3 bases and J by 2 bases, with 8 bases left in between. The CDR3 sequence is 13 residues long. Germline CDR1 is LGHNT and CDR2 is FRNRAP. The CDR3 region has the DNA TGTGCTAGTGGTTTCCATCGGACCTACGAGCAGTACTTC. The encoded protein is CASGFHRTYEQYF.

This clonotype was recorded a few times. The CDR3 DNA reads as TGTGCCAGCAGCCTTAGCGGGGATGCCCCCTACAATGAGCAGTTCTTC. Its translation: CASSLSGDAPYNEQFF. This chain uses TRBV6-1 with TRBJ2-1; 8 bases match TRBD2. V trimming: 6 bases; J trimming: 2 bases; junction bases outside the gene matches: 9. CDR1 and CDR2 (germline): MNHNS, SASEGT. The CDR3 totals 16 residues.

This clonotype has a handful of counts. The chain combines TRBV2 with TRBJ2-3, with 7 bases aligning to TRBD1. The germline V gene encodes CDR1 SNHLY and CDR2 FYNNEI. The CDR3 spans 15 residues. Trimming cost V 8 bases and J 7 bases; bases outside gene matches: 15. CDR3 protein: CASLEDRSMSHTQYF. As DNA, the CDR3 is TGTGCCAGCCTCGAGGACAGGTCGATGAGTCATACGCAGTATTTT.

This clonotype has a handful of counts. The chain carries TRBV6-5 and TRBJ2-7; D possibly uses TRBD1 or TRBD2 (5 bases each). This CDR3 is built from 12 residues. Germline CDR1 MNHEY, CDR2 SVGAGI. V lost 5 bases and J 6 bases, leaving 11 bases between the germline ends. CDR3 region: CASSTGTREQYF. In nucleotides, the CDR3 is TGTGCCAGCAGTACCGGGACCCGCGAGCAGTACTTC.

The CDR3 protein is CASRGRGLETQYF. The CDR3 coding sequence is TGTGCCAGCAGGGGGCGAGGGCTGGAGACCCAGTACTTC. The chain is built from TRBV7-6 and TRBJ2-5; D possibly uses TRBD1 or TRBD2 (5 bases each). The CDR3 has 13 amino acids. Trimming pared 6 bases from V and 5 bases from J, leaving 13 bases between. The germline CDR1 and CDR2 sequences are SGHVS and FNYEAQ.

The chain combines TRBV20-1 with TRBJ2-3; a weak D match, TRBD2 (5 bases). The CDR3 totals 15 residues. V lost 3 bases to trimming and J lost 0 bases, with 13 bases between them. Germline CDR1 is DFQATT and CDR2 is SNEGSKA (reference sequence). CDR3 in DNA: TGCAGTGCTAGCCCTCTGAGCGGTAGCACAGATACGCAGTATTTT. As protein: CSASPLSGSTDTQYF.

This clonotype appeared many times. This chain connects TRBV10-3 to TRBJ2-7; D is possibly TRBD1 or TRBD2 (5 bases each). The CDR3 runs 14 residues. Germline CDR1 is ENHRY and CDR2 is SYGVKD. V shed 0 bases and J shed 5 bases, with 11 bases lying between them. The CDR3 nucleotides are TGTGCCATCAGTGAGTCGATCGGGGCCCACGAGCAGTACTTC. Translated: CAISESIGAHEQYF.

This clonotype turned up a few times. The chain recombines TRBV7-8 with TRBJ2-7, with 9 bases matching TRBD1. The CDR3 extends over 14 amino acids. J gave up 6 bases and V 2 bases, and 5 bases lay outside the gene matches. Germline V gives CDR1 SGHVS, CDR2 FQNEAQ. CDR3 DNA sequence: TGTGCCAGCAGCTTAAGGGGGACAGGGATCGAGCAGTACTTC. Its translation: CASSLRGTGIEQYF.